The next 9 T cell receptor beta chains were all read from a single sample in a study of kidney transplant recipient with SARS-CoV-2 infection (dated by TCRdb to about 2021). Sequencing was performed on an Illumina MiSeq. The public sequencing data were trimmed at Q25 with fastp and processed into clonotypes with MiXCR by TCRdb, which kept only in-frame beta chains. Rows are unified per CDR3 protein, each entry keeping the most common DNA and genes. The sample table contains 200,000 to 300,000 distinct CDR3 sequences; only one count was recorded for about 30% of them. In total, the top ten clones hold 7% to 8% of the sample. Explained via the paper, the time point label denotes: pre-pandemic baseline sample and day 111 after first positive SARS-CoV-2 test. The sample consisted of a blood sample, taken at baseline and on day 111 from a kidney transplant recipient. The receptor set was obtained from a young adult male patient who had COVID-19 and was a kidney transplant recipient. Some T cells seen after a transplant may have their origin in the graft donor.

This clonotype was counted a single time. A much bigger clone sits one base away, suggesting this may be a read error. The V call is TRBV3-1, the J call TRBJ1-6; D not resolved. This CDR3 spans 12 amino acids. Germline-derived CDR1 and CDR2 are LGHDT and YNNKEL (reference sequence). The CDR3 DNA reads TGTGCCATCAGCTCTTCGGGCGCCCGCCTCCACTTT. Translating it yields CAISSSGARLHF.

On this clonotype: This probably arose from a read error, given a far larger clone one base away. The rearrangement joins TRBV7-6 to TRBJ1-2; D may be TRBD1 (5 bases). The germline CDR1 and CDR2 sequences are SGHVS and FNYEAQ. There are 13 residues in the CDR3. This chain's CDR3 is CASILGTGYGYTF. CDR3 nucleotides: TGTGCCAGCATCTTAGGAACAGGCTATGGCTACACCTTC. Combining the CDR3 with reference TRBV7-6 and TRBJ1-2 gives the whole variable domain GAGVSQSPRYKVTKRGQDVALRCDPISGHVSLYWYRQALGQGPEFLTYFNYEAQQDKSGLPNDRFSAERPEGSISTLTIQRTEQRDSAMYRCASILGTGYGYTFGSGTRLTVV.

This clonotype was seen ten or more times. The rearrangement links TRBV6-1 to TRBJ2-7; 8 positions agree with TRBD1. With 3 bases clipped from V and 1 base from J, the junction kept 2 bases outside the gene matches. CDR3 length: 14 residues. Germline V CDR1 and CDR2: MNHNS, SASEGT. The CDR3 DNA reads as TGTGCCAGCAGTGACCGGGACAGGTCCTACGAGCAGTACTTC. The encoded protein is CASSDRDRSYEQYF.

As concerns this clonotype: A read error may explain this, as a much larger clone is one base away. V and J are TRBV7-9 and TRBJ1-5; no firm D call. CDR3 length: 14 residues. Per germline, CDR1 SEHNR and CDR2 FQNEAQ (reference sequence). The CDR3 region has the DNA TGTGCCAGCGGCTTAGCAGGCAGCAATCAGCCCCAGCATTTT. This encodes CASGLAGSNQPQHF.

At least ten counts were recorded for this clonotype. V gene TRBV18 combines with J gene TRBJ1-4; no clear D gene. Trimming removed 6 bases at V and 5 bases at J, with 13 bases between. This CDR3 has 14 residues. Germline V gene data show CDR1 as KGHSH and CDR2 as LQKENI. CDR3 nucleotides: TGTGCCAGCTCGGGCTCCGGGCAGAATGAAAAACTGTTTTTT. Amino acids: CASSGSGQNEKLFF.

This clonotype came up many times. The V call is TRBV3-1, the J call TRBJ2-5, with D unresolved. The germline V and J ends were trimmed by 5 bases and 5 bases, with 24 bases remaining between them. Per the germline V gene, CDR1 is LGHDT and CDR2 is YNNKEL (reference sequence). CDR3 length equals 17 residues. The CDR3 coding sequence is TGTGCCAGCAGCACGTCGGATCCCATTTCTTTCTCTGAGACCCAGTACTTC. It codes for CASSTSDPISFSETQYF.

This clonotype appeared a single time. A clone one base away is much larger, so this may be a read error. The chain has TRBV6-6 and TRBJ2-2; 12 bases are shared with TRBD2. CDR1 MNHNY and CDR2 SVGAGI come from the germline V gene (reference sequence). The CDR3 is 17 amino acids. For the CDR3, the DNA is TGTGCCAGCAGCCCGACTAGCGGGAGAGCGAACACCGGGGGGCTGTTTTTT. Its translation is CASSPTSGRANTGGLFF.

This clonotype appeared many times. The chain joins TRBV28 to TRBJ1-5; no clear D gene. Trimming removed 2 bases from V and 6 bases from J, with 11 bases in between. In germline, CDR1 is MDHEN, CDR2 SYDVKM. The CDR3 loop spans 14 amino acids. CDR3 region: CASSLGLGGQPQHF. In DNA, the CDR3 is TGTGCCAGCAGTTTAGGACTGGGTGGTCAGCCCCAGCATTTT.

Many counts were recorded for this clonotype. The chain recombines TRBV7-4 with TRBJ1-2; D is ambiguous. V was clipped by 5 bases and J by 4 bases, with 23 bases between them. Germline loops: CDR1 SGHVT, CDR2 SQSDAQ. This CDR3 comprises 17 residues. Here the CDR3 reads CASSGLISARKTYGYTF. The CDR3 nucleotides read TGTGCCAGCAGCGGGTTGATTTCAGCTCGAAAGACCTATGGCTACACCTTC.